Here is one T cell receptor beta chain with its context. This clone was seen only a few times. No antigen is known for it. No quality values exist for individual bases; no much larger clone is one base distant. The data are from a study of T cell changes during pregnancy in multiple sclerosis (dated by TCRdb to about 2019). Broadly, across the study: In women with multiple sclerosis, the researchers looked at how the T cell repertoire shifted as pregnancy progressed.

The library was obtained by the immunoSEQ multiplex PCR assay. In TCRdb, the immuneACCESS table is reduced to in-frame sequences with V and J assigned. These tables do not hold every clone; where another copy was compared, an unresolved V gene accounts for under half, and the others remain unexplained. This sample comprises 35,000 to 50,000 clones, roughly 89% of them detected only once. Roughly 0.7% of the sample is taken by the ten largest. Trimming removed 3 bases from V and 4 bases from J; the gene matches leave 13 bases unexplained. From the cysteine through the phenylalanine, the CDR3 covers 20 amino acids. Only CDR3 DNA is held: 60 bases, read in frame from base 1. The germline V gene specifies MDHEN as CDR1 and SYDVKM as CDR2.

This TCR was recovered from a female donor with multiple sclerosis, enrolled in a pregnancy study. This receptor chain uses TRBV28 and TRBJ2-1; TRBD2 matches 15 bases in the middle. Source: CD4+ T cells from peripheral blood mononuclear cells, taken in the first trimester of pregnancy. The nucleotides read TGTGCCAGCAGTTTGGGGGAGGGACTAGCGGGAGGAACAGGGTACAATGAGCAGTTCTTC. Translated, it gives CASSLGEGLAGGTGYNEQFF.